This T cell receptor (beta chain) was identified in a study of OX40 agonist ivuxolimab in advanced cancers. A note on this clone: What it binds is unknown.

Trimming shortened V by 5 bases and J by 0 bases, and 7 bases separated the two germline ends. Germline lookup yields CDR1 SGHTA and CDR2 FQGNSA. This CDR3 is 14 amino acids long. Study outcomes and limitations: Among expanded peripheral T cells, antigen specificity went undetermined. Near-lowest levels of clonal expansion characterized partial responders at 0.1-3.0 mg/kg.

Sequencing was performed with immunoSEQ multiplex PCR; in TCRdb, only in-frame clones are kept and a portion is missing. Of more than 30,000 clones in the sample, more than 70% were seen once. The sample was CD4+ or CD8+ T cells sorted from blood, taken in a trial of the OX40 agonist ivuxolimab. The TCR comes from an adult with an advanced solid tumor such as melanoma, head and neck, liver or kidney cancer. The chain carries TRBV7-2 and TRBJ1-4; D uncertain. CDR3 sequence: CASSREATNEKLFF. DNA of the CDR3: TGTGCCAGCAGCCGGGAGGCAACTAATGAAAAACTGTTTTTT.